These 14 T cell receptor beta chains originate from one sample sequenced in a study of cytomegalovirus exposure and HLA in healthy donors. Both 60 Vbeta primers and 13 Jbeta primers went into the PCR. The table came from immunoSEQ multiplex PCR; TCRdb's copy has only in-frame clones and leaves some out. The table includes 150,000 to 200,000 clones, 60% to 80% detected once. The specimen was PBMCs. The origin of the receptors is a male donor in good health and CMV-seronegative.

This clone came up a few times. The chain combines TRBV5-4 with TRBJ2-1; a possible D gene is TRBD2 (5 bases). The V gene lost 0 bases and the J gene lost 1 base, with 8 bases spanning the gap. This CDR3 is 15 amino acids long. Germline V gives CDR1 SGHNT, CDR2 YYREEE (reference sequence). CDR3 DNA sequence: TGTGCCAGCAGCTTGGCGGGGTCTTCCTACAATGAGCAGTTCTTC. Translated, it gives CASSLAGSSYNEQFF. The variable domain in full, completed from reference TRBV5-4 and TRBJ2-1, reads ETGVTQSPTHLIKTRGQQVTLRCSSQSGHNTVSWYQQALGQGPQFIFQYYREEENGRGNFPPRFSGLQFPNYSSELNVNALELDDSALYLCASSLAGSSYNEQFFGPGTRLTVL.

This rearrangement joins TRBV4-1 to TRBJ2-2, with TRBD1 as a possible D gene (6 bases). Trimming removed 4 bases at V and 1 base at J, with 16 bases between. Germline loops: CDR1 MGHRA, CDR2 YSYEKL. The length of the CDR3 is 17 residues. The CDR3 nucleotides are TGCGCCAGCAGCCCGGGACAAGGAAAAGGGAACACCGGGGAGCTGTTTTTT. Translated: CASSPGQGKGNTGELFF.

This clone came up a few times. The chain combines TRBV4-2 with TRBJ2-7, with TRBD2 matching 10 bases. The CDR3 sequence is 15 residues long. Germline V gene lookup returns CDR1 LGHNA and CDR2 YNFKEQ. V was pared by 3 bases and J by 4 bases, with 6 bases of the junction left unmatched. In DNA, the CDR3 is TGTGCCAGCAGCCAGGACACTAGCGGGACTTACGAGCAGTACTTC. This gives the protein CASSQDTSGTYEQYF.

The chain recombines TRBV5-4 with TRBJ2-5; 7 bases fit TRBD2. The closer fit of TRBJ2-7 to the DNA end suggests the J call may be wrong. The length of the CDR3 is 14 residues. The germline gives CDR1 SGHNT, CDR2 YYREEE (reference sequence). The CDR3 loop reads CASSLGGSVGEQYF. The CDR3, as DNA: TGTGCCAGCAGCTTGGGCGGGAGCGTTGGCGAGCAGTACTTC.

The chain links TRBV13 to TRBJ2-7; 11 bases map to TRBD2. V lost 5 bases to trimming and J lost 7 bases; unmatched junction nucleotides: 10. This CDR3 contains 15 residues. Germline V lookup: CDR1 PRHDT, CDR2 FYEKMQ (reference sequence). CDR3 nucleotides: TGTGCCAGCAGCCCTCGGACTAGCGGGCAGGGGGAGCAGTACTTC. Protein product: CASSPRTSGQGEQYF. Combining the CDR3 with reference TRBV13 and TRBJ2-7 gives the whole variable domain AAGVIQSPRHLIKEKRETATLKCYPIPRHDTVYWYQQGPGQDPQFLISFYEKMQSDKGSIPDRFSAQQFSDYHSELNMSSLELGDSALYFCASSPRTSGQGEQYFGPGTRLTVT.

This clone has only a few counts. The chain joins TRBV14 to TRBJ1-2, with D perhaps matching TRBD1 (5 bases). Germline V gene sequence: CDR1 SGHDN, CDR2 FVKESK. Trimming cost V 1 base and J 4 bases, with 7 bases left between them. CDR3 length equals 13 residues. The CDR3 bases are TGTGCCAGCAGCCAAGGACAGATCTATGGCTACACCTTC. Residues: CASSQGQIYGYTF. The full variable domain, rest sourced from reference TRBV14 and TRBJ1-2, is EAGVTQFPSHSVIEKGQTVTLRCDPISGHDNLYWYRRVMGKEIKFLLHFVKESKQDESGMPNNRFLAERTGGTYSTLKVQPAELEDSGVYFCASSQGQIYGYTFGSGTRLTVV.

The chain employs TRBV10-3 and TRBJ1-1, with 8 bases identical to TRBD1. Losses at the gene ends were 4 bases for V and 1 base for J; bases not matched to a gene: 8. The germline gives CDR1 ENHRY, CDR2 SYGVKD. The CDR3 totals 16 residues. The CDR3 loop reads CAISGKNRGKNTEAFF. CDR3 DNA sequence: TGTGCCATCAGTGGTAAGAACAGGGGGAAGAACACTGAAGCTTTCTTT.

J is TRBJ2-5 and V is TRBV11-1; 8 nucleotides match TRBD2. With 10 bases clipped from V and 4 bases from J, the junction kept 11 bases outside the gene matches. This CDR3 region has 14 residues. CDR1 SGHAT and CDR2 FQDESV come from the germline V gene (reference sequence). The CDR3 protein is CATSGGTTVETQYF. For the CDR3, the DNA is TGTGCCACCTCGGGGGGGACTACAGTAGAGACCCAGTACTTC.

CDR3 DNA: TGTGCCAGCACCCGGGACAGGGACGACGAGCAGTACTTC. Protein product: CASTRDRDDEQYF. This chain links TRBV11-2 with TRBJ2-7; 9 nucleotides align to TRBD1. The V segment lost 7 bases and the J segment 5 bases; nucleotides outside the gene matches: 6. The germline gives CDR1 SGHAT, CDR2 FQNNGV. CDR3 size: 13 residues. Looking up the rest from reference TRBV11-2 and TRBJ2-7 gives the full variable domain: EAGVAQSPRYKIIEKRQSVAFWCNPISGHATLYWYQQILGQGPKLLIQFQNNGVVDDSQLPKDRFSAERLKGVDSTLKIQPAKLEDSAVYLCASTRDRDDEQYFGPGTRLTVT.

The V call is TRBV9, the J call TRBJ2-3; 9 nucleotides line up with TRBD1. This CDR3 has 15 residues. Trimming at V came to 2 bases and at J to 3 bases, leaving 4 bases not matched to a gene. Per germline, CDR1 SGDLS and CDR2 YYNGEE. The CDR3 region is CASSVEGQGTDTQYF. The CDR3 DNA sequence: TGTGCCAGCAGCGTGGAGGGACAGGGAACAGATACGCAGTATTTT.

The genes are TRBV5-4 and TRBJ1-2, with TRBD1 as a possible D gene (6 bases). The germline V and J ends were trimmed by 4 bases and 4 bases, with 17 bases remaining between them. Germline loops: CDR1 SGHNT, CDR2 YYREEE (reference sequence). The CDR3 has 15 amino acids. The CDR3 sequence is CASSPDSATPYGYTF. DNA for the CDR3: TGTGCCAGCAGCCCGGACAGCGCAACCCCCTATGGCTACACCTTC.

The chain combines TRBV6-1 with TRBJ2-1; perhaps TRBD2 as D (6 bases). Germline V CDR1 and CDR2: MNHNS, SASEGT. Trimming removed 6 bases from V and 4 bases from J, with 13 bases in between. This CDR3 contains 14 residues. CDR3 loop: CASRGNGGYNEQFF. CDR3 sequence (DNA): TGTGCCAGCAGGGGAAACGGGGGATACAATGAGCAGTTCTTC.

J is TRBJ2-4 and V is TRBV5-4; 9 nucleotides line up with TRBD2. The V and J ends lost 0 bases and 6 bases, in that order; junction bases with no gene match: 7. The CDR3 totals 16 residues. CDR1 is SGHNT and CDR2 is YYREEE in the germline V gene (reference sequence). Written as DNA, the CDR3 is TGTGCCAGCAGCTTGGCGGGCGGGAGGGCCGCAAACATTCAGTACTTC. The encoded protein is CASSLAGGRAANIQYF.

A few counts support this clone. The chain joins TRBV27 to TRBJ2-7; 13 nucleotides line up with TRBD2. Per the germline V gene, CDR1 is MNHEY and CDR2 is SMNVEV (reference sequence). The CDR3 totals 14 residues. After removal of 4 bases from V and 7 bases from J, the junction contained 4 bases not matched to a gene. The CDR3 sequence is CASSSGLAGREQYF. As DNA, the CDR3 is TGTGCCAGCAGTTCGGGACTAGCGGGAAGAGAGCAGTACTTC.